The 21 T cell receptor beta chains listed next were all sequenced from one sample in a study of CD8 T cells in ankylosing spondylitis. Overall study findings and caveats: Seemingly characteristic of ankylosing spondylitis blood was a TCR beta motif consisting of about 8 highly homologous variants.

No antigens are known for them. TCRdb analysed the 5' RACE reads with MiXCR anew, one entry per CDR3 protein. Of fewer than 650,000 distinct CDR3 sequences listed, roughly 13% are singletons. The sequenced sample was blood, either unsorted or a sorted T cell fraction (not recorded which). Every receptor here comes from a male donor with ankylosing spondylitis.

A few counts support this clonotype. The CDR3 DNA is TGTGCCAGCAGCCAAGAACAGGGGGCTAGGAACATTCAGTACTTC. Its protein product is CASSQEQGARNIQYF. V gene TRBV14 combines with J gene TRBJ2-4; 9 bases map to TRBD1. Per germline, CDR1 SGHDN and CDR2 FVKESK. The V gene end was trimmed by 0 bases and the J gene end by 7 bases; junction bases not matched to a gene: 4. This CDR3 contains 15 residues.

This clonotype was observed a few times. One end of the junction varies from germline; a read error may be responsible. This CDR3 is CASSPEQGLHF. CDR3 DNA: TGTGCCAGCAGTCCCGAACAGGGTTTGCATTTT. The chain links TRBV12-3 or TRBV12-4 to TRBJ1-3; possibly TRBD1 for D (6 bases). The CDR3 runs 11 residues.

The V gene is TRBV9, the J gene TRBJ2-1, with D possibly called TRBD1 or TRBD2 (5 bases each). Trimming shortened V by 1 base and J by 0 bases, and 17 bases separated the two germline ends. CDR1 and CDR2 (germline): SGDLS, YYNGEE. There are 18 residues in the CDR3. The CDR3 DNA follows: TGTGCCAGCAGCGTATTTTCTTCGGGGACCAGCTCCTACAATGAGCAGTTCTTC. Amino acids: CASSVFSSGTSSYNEQFF.

Here the CDR3 reads CSVGMAPPGYYNEQFF. CDR3 DNA: TGCAGCGTTGGTATGGCCCCGCCGGGCTACTACAATGAGCAGTTCTTC. The rearrangement joins TRBV29-1 to TRBJ2-1; no definite D call. Germline V gene data show CDR1 as SQVTM and CDR2 as ANQGSEA. Trimming shortened V by 4 bases and J by 3 bases, and 19 bases separated the two germline ends. This CDR3 is 16 amino acids long.

This clonotype was counted between two and nine times. CDR3 protein: CAWTKYNEQFF. The DNA of the CDR3 is TGTGCCTGGACCAAATACAATGAGCAGTTCTTC. This chain uses TRBV30 with TRBJ2-1, with D unclear. The CDR3 length is 11 residues. Trimming shortened V by 4 bases and J by 4 bases, and 5 bases separated the two germline ends. From germline, CDR1 is GTSNPN and CDR2 SVGIG (reference sequence).

The chain couples TRBV7-2 to TRBJ1-1; D ambiguous. The CDR3 contains 15 residues. Trimming stripped 7 bases from V and 4 bases from J, with 19 bases between. Germline-derived CDR1 and CDR2 are SGHTA and FQGNSA. The CDR3 reads CASTPLRDSGTEAFF. The CDR3 nucleotides are TGTGCCAGCACACCGCTAAGAGACTCGGGCACTGAAGCTTTCTTT.

This chain uses TRBV20-1 with TRBJ1-4; 11 bases agree with TRBD1. Unmatched junction bases numbered 7, after V lost 4 bases and J lost 6 bases. CDR1 and CDR2 (germline): DFQATT, SNEGSKA (reference sequence). This CDR3 is built from 15 residues. CDR3 amino acids: CSANGQGASYEKLFF. The CDR3 nucleotides read TGCAGTGCTAACGGACAGGGGGCGTCTTATGAAAAACTGTTTTTT.

The table lists this clonotype with a few counts. The chain uses TRBV20-1 and TRBJ2-1; 14 bases match TRBD2. The CDR3 is 15 amino acids. The V gene end was trimmed by 5 bases and the J gene end by 2 bases; junction bases not matched to a gene: 2. Germline V lookup: CDR1 DFQATT, CDR2 SNEGSKA (reference sequence). The CDR3 spells CSAQGLAGAYNEQFF. CDR3 sequence (DNA): TGCAGTGCTCAGGGACTAGCGGGAGCCTACAATGAGCAGTTCTTC.

V and J are TRBV5-1 and TRBJ2-3; 10 bases are a match to TRBD2. CDR1 and CDR2 from the germline V gene are SGHRS and YFSETQ. The CDR3 is made up of 16 amino acids. Trimming at V came to 4 bases and at J to 3 bases, leaving 8 bases not matched to a gene. CDR3 region: CASSPLGAGGTDTQYF. For the CDR3, the DNA is TGCGCCAGCAGCCCACTAGGAGCGGGAGGGACAGATACGCAGTATTTT.

This clonotype has more than one count but fewer than ten. The chain has TRBV3-1 and TRBJ1-5; D call uncertain. This CDR3 spans 13 amino acids. Germline CDR1 and CDR2: LGHDT and YNNKEL (reference sequence). Deletions cut 3 bases from V and 6 bases from J, with 9 bases between. The CDR3 is CASSHYQGQPQHF. The CDR3 region has the DNA TGTGCCAGCAGCCATTATCAAGGTCAGCCCCAGCATTTT.

There are a few counts of this clonotype. This chain links TRBV11-2 with TRBJ2-1, with TRBD2 as a possible D gene (6 bases). V was pared by 5 bases and J by 2 bases, with 10 bases between. The CDR3 extends over 14 amino acids. From germline, CDR1 is SGHAT and CDR2 FQNNGV. In nucleotides, the CDR3 is TGTGCCAGCAGCCAGACTAGGGCCTACAATGAGCAGTTCTTC. Protein: CASSQTRAYNEQFF.

This clonotype has ten or more counts. The chain has TRBV12-3 or TRBV12-4 and TRBJ1-5; maybe TRBD1 (5 bases). V lost 5 bases and J 0 bases, leaving 17 bases between the germline ends. The CDR3 is made up of 17 amino acids. The CDR3 bases are TGTGCCAGCAGTCTACAAACAGGATTTAATAGCAATCAGCCCCAGCATTTT. Residues: CASSLQTGFNSNQPQHF.

This clonotype was counted many times. V and J are TRBV5-6 and TRBJ2-3; a weak D match, TRBD2 (5 bases). The CDR3 length is 14 residues. Germline V lookup: CDR1 SGHDT, CDR2 YYEEEE. V shed 0 bases and J shed 6 bases, with 11 bases lying between them. The DNA of the CDR3 is TGTGCCAGCAGCTTGGGACTAACGGGGGATACGCAGTATTTT. It translates to CASSLGLTGDTQYF.

This clonotype was found many times. The genes are TRBV15 and TRBJ1-2; the D gene is possibly TRBD1 (6 bases). Germline CDR1 and CDR2: LNHNV and YYDKDF (reference sequence). V was cut by 6 bases and J by 4 bases, with 15 bases left in between. This CDR3 contains 14 residues. The CDR3 loop is CATRVSGAGYGYTF. The CDR3 bases are TGTGCCACCAGAGTGTCAGGGGCCGGCTATGGCTACACCTTC.

This sequence joins TRBV11-2 and TRBJ2-2, with TRBD2 matching over 8 bases. Germline CDR1 SGHAT, CDR2 FQNNGV. J lost 2 bases, V lost 1 base, and 3 bases had no gene match. The CDR3 covers 16 residues. The CDR3 region has the DNA TGTGCCAGCAGCTTAGTTAGCGGGGCCAACACCGGGGAGCTGTTTTTT. Translated, it gives CASSLVSGANTGELFF.

The chain combines TRBV4-1 with TRBJ1-1; D uncertain. CDR1 is MGHRA and CDR2 is YSYEKL in the germline V gene. The CDR3 is made up of 16 amino acids. Trimming removed 4 bases at V and 1 base at J, with 16 bases between. The CDR3 protein is CASSPPGAPRNTEAFF. The CDR3 bases are TGCGCCAGCAGCCCGCCTGGCGCGCCGAGGAACACTGAAGCTTTCTTT.

The chain combines TRBV20-1 with TRBJ2-1; TRBD2 matches at 11 bases. Per the germline V gene, CDR1 is DFQATT and CDR2 is SNEGSKA (reference sequence). With 8 bases clipped from V and 9 bases from J, the junction kept 9 bases outside the gene matches. The CDR3 is made up of 13 amino acids. The CDR3 DNA sequence: TGCAGTCCGCTAGCGGGAGGATTTTCTGAGCAGTTCTTC. Translation: CSPLAGGFSEQFF.

V and J are TRBV7-9 and TRBJ2-1; 9 bases line up with TRBD2. Looked up from germline, CDR1 is SEHNR and CDR2 is FQNEAQ (reference sequence). V was pared by 0 bases and J by 7 bases, with 4 bases of the junction left unmatched. CDR3 length: 15 amino acids. The CDR3 here is CASSLAPSGTNEQFF. The CDR3 DNA reads as TGTGCCAGCAGCTTAGCCCCTAGCGGGACGAATGAGCAGTTCTTC. Filled out from reference TRBV7-9 and TRBJ2-1, the complete variable domain reads DTGVSQNPRHKITKRGQNVTFRCDPISEHNRLYWYRQTLGQGPEFLTYFQNEAQLEKSRLLSDRFSAERPKGSFSTLEIQRTEQGDSAMYLCASSLAPSGTNEQFFGPGTRLTVL.

This clonotype was detected only a few times. The rearrangement uses TRBV29-1 and TRBJ1-1; D remains unclear. CDR1 is SQVTM, CDR2 ANQGSEA, per germline. This CDR3 region has 13 residues. Trimming pared 3 bases from V and 0 bases from J, leaving 8 bases between. CDR3 DNA: TGCAGCGTTGAGGAGTTTTTGAACACTGAAGCTTTCTTT. Translation: CSVEEFLNTEAFF.

This clonotype was observed a handful of times. This chain connects TRBV3-1 to TRBJ2-1, with 9 bases lining up with TRBD2. This CDR3 spans 15 amino acids. Germline values: CDR1 LGHDT, CDR2 YNNKEL (reference sequence). The V segment lost 1 base and the J segment 8 bases; nucleotides outside the gene matches: 6. CDR3: CASSQAPAGGDEQFF. Written as DNA, the CDR3 is TGTGCCAGCAGCCAAGCACCAGCGGGAGGTGATGAGCAGTTCTTC.

This clonotype has more than one count but fewer than ten. The rearrangement uses TRBV20-1 and TRBJ1-6, with 9 bases identical to TRBD1. Germline V gene lookup returns CDR1 DFQATT and CDR2 SNEGSKA (reference sequence). The CDR3 sequence is 14 residues long. The trim removed 5 bases at V and 7 bases at J, leaving 6 bases unmatched. DNA of the CDR3: TGCAGTGCTCGAAAGACAGGGGGGAATTCACCCCTCCACTTT. Protein sequence: CSARKTGGNSPLHF.